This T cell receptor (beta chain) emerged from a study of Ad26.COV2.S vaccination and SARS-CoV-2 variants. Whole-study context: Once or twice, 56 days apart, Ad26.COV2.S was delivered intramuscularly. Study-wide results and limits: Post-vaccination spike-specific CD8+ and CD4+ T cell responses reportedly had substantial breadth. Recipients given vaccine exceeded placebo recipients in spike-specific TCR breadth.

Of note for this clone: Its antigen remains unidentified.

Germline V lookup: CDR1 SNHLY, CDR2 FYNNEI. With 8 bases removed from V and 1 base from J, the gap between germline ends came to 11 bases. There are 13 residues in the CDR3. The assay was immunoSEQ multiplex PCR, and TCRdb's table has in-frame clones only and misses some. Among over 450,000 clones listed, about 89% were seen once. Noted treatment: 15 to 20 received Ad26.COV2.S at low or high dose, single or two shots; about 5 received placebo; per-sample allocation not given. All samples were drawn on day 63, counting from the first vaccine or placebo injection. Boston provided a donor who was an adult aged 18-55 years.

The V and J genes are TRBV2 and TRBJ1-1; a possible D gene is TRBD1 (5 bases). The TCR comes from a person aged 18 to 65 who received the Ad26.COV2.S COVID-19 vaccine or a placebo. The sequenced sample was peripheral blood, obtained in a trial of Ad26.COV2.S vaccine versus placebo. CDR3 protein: CASLGDGNTEAFF. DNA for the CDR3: TGTGCCAGCCTGGGGGACGGGAACACTGAAGCTTTCTTT.